This T cell receptor (beta chain) was captured in a study of blood T cells in healthy people across ages. Alongside a J-beta primer mix, a sample-barcoded 5' primer served in a second PCR lasting about 7 to 11 cycles. TCRdb reprocessed the 5' RACE reads with MiXCR, giving one entry per CDR3 protein. The data hold 1.5 million to 2 million distinct CDR3 sequences, with 28% observed a single time. This CDR3 contains 15 residues. The V end lost 4 bases, the J end lost 4 bases, and 17 bases lay between the germline ends. Germline V lookup: CDR1 SQVTM, CDR2 ANQGSEA. The origin of this receptor is a woman aged 30 to 39 in good health. This sequence joins TRBV29-1 and TRBJ2-1; D perhaps matches TRBD1 (6 bases). Sequencing was done on a sample of blood. CDR3 residues: CSVVHRAPPYNEQFF. The DNA for the CDR3 is TGCAGCGTTGTTCACAGGGCCCCCCCATACAATGAGCAGTTCTTC.